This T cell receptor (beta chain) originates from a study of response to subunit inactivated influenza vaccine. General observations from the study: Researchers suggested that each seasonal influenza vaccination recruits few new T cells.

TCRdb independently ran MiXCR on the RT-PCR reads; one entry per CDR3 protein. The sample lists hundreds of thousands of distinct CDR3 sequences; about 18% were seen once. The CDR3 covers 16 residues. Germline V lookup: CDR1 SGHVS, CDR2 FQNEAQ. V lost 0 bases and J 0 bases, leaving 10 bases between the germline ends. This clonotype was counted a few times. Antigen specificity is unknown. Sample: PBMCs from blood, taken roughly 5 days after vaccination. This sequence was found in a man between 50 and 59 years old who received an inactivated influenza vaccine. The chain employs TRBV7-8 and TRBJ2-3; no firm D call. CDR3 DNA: TGTGCCAGCAGCTTAGCGCGCGGCCCCAGCACAGATACGCAGTATTTT. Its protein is CASSLARGPSTDTQYF.